Presented here are 3 T cell receptor beta chains from one specimen sequenced in a study of Graves' ophthalmopathy and Graves' hyperthyroidism. RNA served as the template for amplifying TCR beta CDR3 regions. The first-round RT-PCR employed HTBI primers together with the Qiagen OneStep RT-PCR kit. A multiplex PCR was then performed as the second round. TCRdb redid the calling of the multiplex PCR reads with MiXCR, one entry per CDR3 protein. Altogether hundreds of thousands of distinct CDR3 sequences are present, 40% being singletons, with the ten largest covering approximately 46%. Sequencing used peripheral blood. The receptor set was obtained from an adult man with Graves' ophthalmopathy.

This clonotype was counted at least ten times. The J gene is TRBJ2-2, the V gene TRBV2; 7 nucleotides match TRBD1. V was clipped by 6 bases and J by 14 bases; unmatched bases: 9. There are 12 residues in the CDR3. Germline V gene lookup returns CDR1 SNHLY and CDR2 FYNNEI. CDR3 sequence (DNA): TGTGCCAGCAGGCTGACAGGGTTTTTTCTGTTTTTT. Translating it yields CASRLTGFFLFF. The whole variable domain, remainder taken from reference TRBV2 and TRBJ2-2, is EPEVTQTPSHQVTQMGQEVILRCVPISNHLYFYWYRQILGQKVEFLVSFYNNEISEKSEIFDDQFSVERPDGSNFTLKIRSTKLEDSAMYFCASRLTGFFLFFGEGSRLTVL.

This clonotype showed up just a few times. The chain couples TRBV9 to TRBJ2-2; 10 bases agree with TRBD2. Germline CDR1 reads SGDLS; CDR2 reads YYNGEE. This CDR3 has 17 residues. V shed 2 bases, J shed 2 bases, and the junction held 6 bases outside the gene matches. The CDR3 DNA follows: TGTGCCAGCAGCGTTGGAGCGGGAGGGCCCAACACCGGGGAGCTGTTTTTT. Protein: CASSVGAGGPNTGELFF.

This clonotype was recorded at least ten times. The genes are TRBV29-1 and TRBJ1-6; D uncertain. V was shortened by 3 bases and J by 0 bases, with 9 bases between the two germline ends. This CDR3 is 15 amino acids long. Germline loops: CDR1 SQVTM, CDR2 ANQGSEA. Here the CDR3 DNA reads TGCAGCGTTGAGGATAGCAACTCCTATAATTCACCCCTCCACTTT. Its protein product is CSVEDSNSYNSPLHF.